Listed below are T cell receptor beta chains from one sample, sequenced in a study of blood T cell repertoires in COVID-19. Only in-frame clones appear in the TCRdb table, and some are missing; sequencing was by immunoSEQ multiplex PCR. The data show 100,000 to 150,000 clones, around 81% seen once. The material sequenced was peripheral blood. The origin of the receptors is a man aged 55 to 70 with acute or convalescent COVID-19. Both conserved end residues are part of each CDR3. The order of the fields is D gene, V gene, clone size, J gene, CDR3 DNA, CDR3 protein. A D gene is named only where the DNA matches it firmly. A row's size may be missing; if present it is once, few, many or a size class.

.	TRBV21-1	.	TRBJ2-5	TGTGCCAGCAGCAAAGGTCCCCTGACTAGCGGGAAGTTAGAGACCCAGTACTTC	CASSKGPLTSGKLETQYF
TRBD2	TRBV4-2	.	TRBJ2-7	TGTGCCAGCAGCCAAGATCTGGCGGGAGGGAACGAGCAGTACTTC	CASSQDLAGGNEQYF
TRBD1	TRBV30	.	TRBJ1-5	TGTGCCTGGACCCGAGGAGGGGGCCGTCAGCCCCAGCATTTT	CAWTRGGGRQPQHF
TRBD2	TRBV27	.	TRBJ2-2	TGTGCCAGTACCCCTCGGGGAGGGCGCGGGGAGCTGTTTTTT	CASTPRGGRGELFF
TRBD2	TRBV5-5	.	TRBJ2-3	TGTGCCAGCAGCTTGGGCGGGAGGGCCTCAGATACGCAGTATTTT	CASSLGGRASDTQYF
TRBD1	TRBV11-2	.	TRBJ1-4	TGTGCCAGCAGCTCGGGACAGTCAACTAATGAAAAACTGTTTTTT	CASSSGQSTNEKLFF
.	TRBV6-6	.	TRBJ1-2	TGTGCCAGCAGGAAAGAACGGGGAAGGGTGTTTGGCTACACCTTC	CASRKERGRVFGYTF
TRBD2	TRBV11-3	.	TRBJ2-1	TGTGCCAGCAGCTTAGAGGGGGGGTCAGGGGAGCAGTTCTTC	CASSLEGGSGEQFF
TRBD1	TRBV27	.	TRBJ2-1	TGTGCCAGCAGCTCCCTTGGGACAGGGTACAATGAGCAGTTCTTC	CASSSLGTGYNEQFF
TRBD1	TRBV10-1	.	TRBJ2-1	TGCGCCAGCACGCCGGGACAGGGTTACTACAATGAGCAGTTCTTC	CASTPGQGYYNEQFF
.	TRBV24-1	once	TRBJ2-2	TGTGCCACTACGGACGGACAGTTCAACACCGGGGAGCTGTTTTTT	CATTDGQFNTGELFF
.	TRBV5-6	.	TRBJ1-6	TGTGCCAGCAGCCTAAGAGATTCACCCCTCCACTTT	CASSLRDSPLHF
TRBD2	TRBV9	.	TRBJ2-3	TGTGCCAGCAGCGTAGCGCTAGCGGCCTCGCATACGCAGTATTTT	CASSVALAASHTQYF
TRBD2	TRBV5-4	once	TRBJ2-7	TGTGCCAGCAGCCCGTCGGGGACTAGCGGATTCTACGAGCAGTACTTC	CASSPSGTSGFYEQYF
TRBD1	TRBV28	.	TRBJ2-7	TGTGCCAGCAGGGGTGCCGGGACAGAGACCTACGAGCAGTACTTC	CASRGAGTETYEQYF
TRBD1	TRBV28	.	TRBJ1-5	TGTGCCAGCAGTTTGCAGGGGGCGGGGAATCAGCCCCAGCATTTT	CASSLQGAGNQPQHF
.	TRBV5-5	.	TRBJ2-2	TGTGCCAGCAGCTTGAACAGGGAAGGGGAGCTGTTTTTT	CASSLNREGELFF
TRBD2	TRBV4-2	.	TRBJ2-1	TGTGCCAGCAGCCCCTCGATCCAGCGGGAGCCCAACAATGAGCAGTTCTTC	CASSPSIQREPNNEQFF
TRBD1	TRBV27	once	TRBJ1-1	TGTGCCAGCAGCCCGGGACAGGGAAGGGGCACTGAAGCTTTCTTT	CASSPGQGRGTEAFF
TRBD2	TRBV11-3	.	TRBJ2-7	TGTGCCAGCAGCCATGGGACTAGCGGGAGAGGGTACGAGCAGTACTTC	CASSHGTSGRGYEQYF
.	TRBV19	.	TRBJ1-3	TGTGCCACCCGGGACTCGGGCTCTGGAAACACCATATATTTT	CATRDSGSGNTIYF
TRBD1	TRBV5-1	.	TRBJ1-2	TGCGCCAGCAGCTTGCGGGGACAGAACTATGGCTACACCTTC	CASSLRGQNYGYTF
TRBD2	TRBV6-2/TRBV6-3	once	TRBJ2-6	TGTGCCAGCAGTTACGGGCTAGCGGGAGCCGGGGCCAACGTCCTGACTTTC	CASSYGLAGAGANVLTF
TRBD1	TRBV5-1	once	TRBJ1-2	TGCGCCAGCAGAAGGGACAGGGGGATCGGCTACACCTTC	CASRRDRGIGYTF
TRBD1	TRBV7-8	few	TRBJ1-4	TGTGCCAGCAGCGCCCTACAGGGGATTGGTGAAAAACTGTTTTTT	CASSALQGIGEKLFF
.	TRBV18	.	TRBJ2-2	TGTGCCAGCTCACCACCTAACACAGCTAACACCGGGGAGCTGTTTTTT	CASSPPNTANTGELFF
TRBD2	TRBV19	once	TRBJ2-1	TGTGCCAGTAGCGAAGCCCGACTAGCTGACAATGAGCAGTTCTTC	CASSEARLADNEQFF
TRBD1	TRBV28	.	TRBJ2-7	TGTGCCAGCAGTCCAGGGACAGACCACGAGCAGTACTTC	CASSPGTDHEQYF
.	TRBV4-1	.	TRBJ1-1	TGCGCCAGCAGCCAGCCCAGGGAGGGCAACACTGAAGCTTTCTTT	CASSQPREGNTEAFF
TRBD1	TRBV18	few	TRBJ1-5	TGTGCCAGCTCACCAGTCCAGGGGGGATATCAGCCCCAGCATTTT	CASSPVQGGYQPQHF
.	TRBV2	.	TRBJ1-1	TGTGCCAGCAGTGAAAGGGGCAGGGGCACTGAAGCTTTCTTT	CASSERGRGTEAFF
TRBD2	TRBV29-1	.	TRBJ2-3	TGCAGCGCCGGGGGTCTAGCGGGAGGGCCCTCAGATACGCAGTATTTT	CSAGGLAGGPSDTQYF
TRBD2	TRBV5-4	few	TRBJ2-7	TGTGCCAGCACCCCCGGCGGGACTAGCACGGGCGTACAGTACTTC	CASTPGGTSTGVQYF
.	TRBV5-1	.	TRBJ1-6	TGCGCCAGCAGCTTGGCAGGGAATTCACCCCTCCACTTT	CASSLAGNSPLHF
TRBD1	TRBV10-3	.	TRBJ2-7	TGTGCCATCAGTGACTCTACGGGACAGGCTCCCTACGAGCAGTACTTC	CAISDSTGQAPYEQYF
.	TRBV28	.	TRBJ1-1	TGTGCCAGCAGCTCAGGGCCGTTGAACACTGAAGCTTTCTTT	CASSSGPLNTEAFF
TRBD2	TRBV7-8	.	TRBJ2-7	TGTGCCAGCAGTCTCACTAGCGGCATACGCTCCTACGAGCAGTACTTC	CASSLTSGIRSYEQYF
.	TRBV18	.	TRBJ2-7	TGTGCCAGCTCACCGCTACAGGGTGTCGACTCCTACGAGCAGTACTTC	CASSPLQGVDSYEQYF
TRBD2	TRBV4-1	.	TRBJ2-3	TGCGCCAGCAGCAGACAAAAGGGGCTAGCGGGAGGTCGATACACAGATACGCAGTATTTT	CASSRQKGLAGGRYTDTQYF
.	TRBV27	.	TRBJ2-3	TGTGCCAGCAGTTTAATCGGCACAGATACGCAGTATTTT	CASSLIGTDTQYF
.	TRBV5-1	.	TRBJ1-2	TGCGCCAGCAGCTTCCGGGAGGCGGCCTACGGCTACACCTTC	CASSFREAAYGYTF
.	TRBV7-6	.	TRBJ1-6	TGTGCCAGCAGCTTAGTTTCAGGGATCGCGAATTCACCCCTCCACTTT	CASSLVSGIANSPLHF
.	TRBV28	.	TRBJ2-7	TGTGCCAGCACCGACCAGGGGGGACGCCCCTACGAGCAGTACTTC	CASTDQGGRPYEQYF
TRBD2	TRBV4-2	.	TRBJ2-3	TGTGCCAGCAGCCAAGAACCGGGACTAGCGCGCACAGATACGCAGTATTTT	CASSQEPGLARTDTQYF